One sample yielded the 13 T cell receptor beta chains listed below, sequenced in a study of blood T cell repertoires in COVID-19. Produced via immunoSEQ multiplex PCR; TCRdb's table is partial and in-frame only. Of roughly 160,000 clones in the sample, roughly 93% are singletons; the top ten hold roughly 5%. What was sequenced was peripheral blood. The receptors shown here come from a man between 18 and 29 years old with COVID-19, enrolled during active disease.

As to this clone: Other DNA sequences from this sample encode an identical CDR3 as well. The chain joins TRBV5-5 to TRBJ2-7; D perhaps matches TRBD1 (6 bases). CDR3 length equals 12 residues. V shed 4 bases and J shed 1 base, with 6 bases lying between them. Germline values: CDR1 SGHKS, CDR2 YYEKEE (reference sequence). The CDR3 spells CASSTGSYEQYF. The CDR3 nucleotides read TGTGCCAGCAGCACAGGGTCCTACGAGCAGTACTTC.

The genes are TRBV7-9 and TRBJ2-5, with 8 bases fitting TRBD2. CDR1 is SEHNR and CDR2 is FQNEAQ in the germline V gene (reference sequence). This CDR3 has 18 amino acids. Trimming took 1 base from V and 7 from J; bases not matched to a gene: 17. CDR3 loop: CASSLGLRGAGEERTQYF. CDR3 nucleotide sequence: TGTGCCAGCAGCTTAGGACTGAGGGGAGCGGGAGAGGAAAGGACCCAGTACTTC.

The chain recombines TRBV11-3 with TRBJ2-1; D gene ambiguous. Per the germline V gene, CDR1 is SGHNT and CDR2 is YENEEA. The germline V and J ends were trimmed by 4 bases and 9 bases, with 16 bases remaining between them. The CDR3 runs 14 residues. The CDR3 DNA sequence: TGTGCCAGCAGCTCCTCCCTTGTGGGCAGTGAGCAGTTCTTC. Protein product: CASSSSLVGSEQFF. Full variable domain (remainder filled in from reference TRBV11-3 and TRBJ2-1): EAGVVQSPRYKIIEKKQPVAFWCNPISGHNTLYWYLQNLGQGPELLIRYENEEAVDDSQLPKDRFSAERLKGVDSTLKIQPAELGDSAVYLCASSSSLVGSEQFFGPGTRLTVL.

The chain uses TRBV6-6 and TRBJ2-3; possible D gene TRBD2, 6 bases. The CDR3 has 16 amino acids. The V gene's germline CDR1 is MNHNY and CDR2 SVGAGI (reference sequence). The ends were cut back, 7 bases at V and 2 bases at J, with 19 bases in the middle. The CDR3 loop reads CASTYGEVTITDTQYF. The CDR3 DNA follows: TGTGCCAGCACCTACGGGGAGGTTACGATCACAGATACGCAGTATTTT.

The chain couples TRBV11-2 to TRBJ2-3; 11 bases line up with TRBD2. Germline lookup yields CDR1 SGHAT and CDR2 FQNNGV. Trimming removed 3 bases from V and 9 bases from J; junction bases left unmatched: 11. The CDR3 runs to 16 residues. This CDR3 reads CASSFIAGGSRGTQYF. The CDR3 coding sequence is TGTGCCAGCAGCTTCATAGCGGGAGGGTCCAGGGGAACGCAGTATTTT.

In this sample, this clone turned up a few times. This chain joins TRBV7-9 and TRBJ2-2; 7 bases fit TRBD2. This CDR3 has 15 amino acids. CDR1 and CDR2 (germline): SEHNR, FQNEAQ (reference sequence). V was clipped by 0 bases and J by 6 bases; unmatched bases: 4. The CDR3 here is CASSLAGGLAGELFF. In DNA form, the CDR3 reads TGTGCCAGCAGCTTAGCGGGAGGGCTTGCCGGGGAGCTGTTTTTT.

The chain recombines TRBV5-8 with TRBJ2-4; the D is unclear. The CDR3 is 17 residues long. The germline CDR1 and CDR2 sequences are SGHTS and YDEGEE. V lost 5 bases to trimming and J lost 0 bases, with 18 bases between them. The CDR3 reads CASSPPPQSLAKNIQYF. CDR3 sequence (DNA): TGTGCCAGCAGTCCTCCTCCGCAGTCTCTAGCCAAAAACATTCAGTACTTC.

The chain employs TRBV7-2 and TRBJ2-7, with TRBD1 identical over 9 bases. The V segment lost 0 bases and the J segment 1 base; nucleotides outside the gene matches: 1. This CDR3 is built from 15 residues. Per germline, CDR1 SGHTA and CDR2 FQGNSA. The CDR3 DNA reads as TGTGCCAGCAGCTTAGCGGGACAGGGATCCTACGAGCAGTACTTC. Translated, it gives CASSLAGQGSYEQYF.

J is TRBJ2-3 and V is TRBV24-1; tentative D call: TRBD1 (5 bases). CDR1 and CDR2 from the germline V gene are KGHDR and SFDVKD. V dropped 4 bases and J dropped 1 base, with 17 bases sitting between them. This CDR3 has 17 amino acids. The CDR3 region is CATSDQLRGGGTDTQYF. The CDR3 region has the DNA TGTGCCACCAGTGACCAGCTAAGGGGCGGAGGCACAGATACGCAGTATTTT.

The chain has TRBV3-1 (or the pseudogene TRBV3-2) and TRBJ1-2; TRBD1 is a possible D gene (5 bases). Germline CDR1 and CDR2: LGHDT and YNNKEL (reference sequence). With 1 base removed from V and 8 bases from J, the gap between germline ends came to 17 bases. This CDR3 contains 15 residues. The CDR3 region is CASSQGTEGAGGYTF. CDR3 DNA: TGTGCCAGCAGCCAAGGAACGGAAGGGGCCGGGGGCTACACCTTC.

The rearrangement links TRBV7-6 to TRBJ2-5, with 12 bases identical to TRBD2. V trimming: 0 bases; J trimming: 5 bases; junction bases outside the gene matches: 4. Germline V lookup: CDR1 SGHVS, CDR2 FNYEAQ. The CDR3 has 16 residues. CDR3 residues: CASSLAGLAGGETQYF. The CDR3, as DNA: TGTGCCAGCAGCTTAGCAGGGCTAGCGGGAGGGGAGACCCAGTACTTC. Filled out from reference TRBV7-6 and TRBJ2-5, the complete variable domain reads GAGVSQSPRYKVTKRGQDVALRCDPISGHVSLYWYRQALGQGPEFLTYFNYEAQQDKSGLPNDRFSAERPEGSISTLTIQRTEQRDSAMYRCASSLAGLAGGETQYFGPGTRLLVL.

The V call is TRBV28, the J call TRBJ1-2, with 9 bases lining up with TRBD1. CDR1 and CDR2 from the germline V gene are MDHEN and SYDVKM. After removal of 7 bases from V and 4 bases from J, the junction contained 7 bases not matched to a gene. The CDR3 extends over 14 amino acids. This CDR3 reads CASKTGGEIYGYTF. Here the CDR3 DNA reads TGTGCCAGCAAAACAGGGGGCGAAATCTATGGCTACACCTTC.

The chain couples TRBV10-2 to TRBJ2-4; weak D call: TRBD2 (6 bases). V lost 7 bases and J 4 bases, leaving 23 bases between the germline ends. CDR3 length: 17 residues. The V gene's germline CDR1 is WSHSY and CDR2 SAAADI. CDR3 nucleotides: TGCGCCAGCACCCTGGGTGGAGGGGACTCGCGAAAAAACATTCAGTACTTC. This codes for CASTLGGGDSRKNIQYF.